This T cell receptor (beta chain) was recorded in a study of OX40 agonist ivuxolimab in advanced cancers. Study in general: Ivuxolimab doses were 0.01, 0.1, 0.3, 1.5, 3 or 10 mg/kg every 2 weeks.

Measured with immunoSEQ multiplex PCR; TCRdb has only the in-frame clones, and not every one. The table lists tens of thousands of clones, more than 85% of them singletons. The V and J ends lost 8 bases and 1 base, in that order; junction bases with no gene match: 3. Germline values: CDR1 MNHEY, CDR2 SMNVEV (reference sequence). This CDR3 region has 13 residues. Blood got drawn at baseline, again on cycle 4 day 1, and then on cycle 7 day 1. Overall study findings and caveats: Circulating CD4+ and CD8+ T cells showed clonal expansion by week 6 at 0.1 to 3.0 mg/kg.

This clone was seen only once. Antigen: not known. This TCR was sampled from an adult with an advanced solid tumor such as melanoma, head and neck, liver or kidney cancer. The rearrangement uses TRBV27 and TRBJ2-3; TRBD2 matches 7 bases. The sample consisted of CD4+ or CD8+ T cells sorted from blood, taken in a trial of the OX40 agonist ivuxolimab. The CDR3 DNA follows: TGTGCCAGCCGGGCGGGGGGCACAGATACGCAGTATTTT. Encoded protein: CASRAGGTDTQYF.